The 8 T cell receptor beta chains presented below share a single source sample, sequenced in a study of graft-versus-host responses after intestinal transplantation. This table comes from immunoSEQ multiplex PCR, and its TCRdb copy is limited to in-frame clones, with some not included. Of some 13,000 clones in the sample, roughly 81% are singletons; the top ten hold around 6.8%. Intraepithelial lymphocytes and lamina propria lymphocytes were released through processing of graft tissue. The specimen was ileum tissue, collected 16 days after intestinal transplant. The receptors were gathered from a human patient who received an intestinal transplant, so some T cells may come from the graft donor.

This clone was observed once. The chain links TRBV11-3 to TRBJ2-1, with D tentatively TRBD2 (7 bases). Germline V lookup: CDR1 SGHNT, CDR2 YENEEA. The CDR3 runs 15 residues. Between the trimmed V and J ends, which lost 1 base and 5 bases, there was a span of 12 bases. CDR3 nucleotides: TGTGCCAGCAGCTTAGGTCGGGGGGCAAACAATGAGCAGTTCTTC. Protein: CASSLGRGANNEQFF.

CDR3 amino acids: CASSAGQLNTEAFF. Written as DNA, the CDR3 is TGTGCCAGCAGCGCGGGACAGCTGAACACTGAAGCTTTCTTT. This chain connects TRBV9 to TRBJ1-1; 7 positions agree with TRBD1. Looked up from germline, CDR1 is SGDLS and CDR2 is YYNGEE. There are 14 residues in the CDR3. Germline trimming cut 3 bases from V and 0 bases from J; bases unmatched to any gene: 2. The full variable domain, with the rest looked up from reference TRBV9 and TRBJ1-1, is DSGVTQTPKHLITATGQRVTLRCSPRSGDLSVYWYQQSLDQGLQFLIQYYNGEERAKGNILERFSAQQFPDLHSELNLSSLELGDSALYFCASSAGQLNTEAFFGQGTRLTVV.

The chain joins TRBV9 to TRBJ2-7; D not resolved. CDR3 size: 14 residues. The V gene's germline CDR1 is SGDLS and CDR2 YYNGEE. With 5 bases removed from V and 4 bases from J, the gap between germline ends came to 16 bases. This chain's CDR3 is CASSQEEGRYEQYF. DNA of the CDR3: TGTGCCAGCAGTCAAGAGGAAGGTCGGTACGAGCAGTACTTC.

The V gene is TRBV29-1, the J gene TRBJ1-1; unclear D gene. The germline V and J ends were trimmed by 7 bases and 4 bases, with 19 bases remaining between them. CDR3 length: 14 residues. The germline CDR1 and CDR2 sequences are SQVTM and ANQGSEA. The CDR3 DNA reads TGCAGCGCCGAAAGGTGGGCAGGTTCCACTGAAGCTTTCTTT. Amino acids: CSAERWAGSTEAFF.

The J gene is TRBJ2-4, the V gene TRBV25-1, with TRBD1 matching 9 bases. V was clipped by 3 bases and J by 3 bases; unmatched bases: 12. This CDR3 comprises 18 residues. Germline V gene data show CDR1 as MGHDK and CDR2 as SYGVNS. DNA for the CDR3: TGTGCCAGCAGTGATCAGGGCGGGGACAGGGTGGACAAAAACATTCAGTACTTC. It yields the protein CASSDQGGDRVDKNIQYF.

The chain joins TRBV30 to TRBJ2-1; 8 nucleotides agree with TRBD2. The CDR3 totals 16 residues. Germline trimming cut 0 bases from V and 5 bases from J; bases unmatched to any gene: 9. Germline V gene lookup returns CDR1 GTSNPN and CDR2 SVGIG (reference sequence). The CDR3: CAWSVSGGGLNNEQFF. DNA of the CDR3: TGTGCCTGGAGTGTATCCGGGGGGGGGCTTAACAATGAGCAGTTCTTC. The whole variable domain, remainder taken from reference TRBV30 and TRBJ2-1, is SQTIHQWPATLVQPVGSPLSLECTVEGTSNPNLYWYRQAAGRGLQLLFYSVGIGQISSEVPQNLSASRPQDRQFILSSKKLLLSDSGFYLCAWSVSGGGLNNEQFFGPGTRLTVL.

Points on this clone: A junction end diverges from the germline sequence, so it may reflect a read error. This chain uses TRBV7-9 with TRBJ2-3; D possibly corresponds to TRBD1 (6 bases). The CDR3 loop spans 16 amino acids. Per germline, CDR1 SEHNR and CDR2 FQNEAQ (reference sequence). The CDR3 protein is CASNLINMGARDTQYF. The CDR3 nucleotides are TGTGCCAGCAACTTAATCAACATGGGGGCGCGAGATACGCAGTATTTT. Supplemented by reference TRBV7-9 and TRBJ2-3, the full variable domain reads DTGVSQNPRHKITKRGQNVTFRCDPISEHNRLYWYRQTLGQGPEFLTYFQNEAQLEKSRLLSDRFSAERPKGSFSTLEIQRTEQGDSAMYLCASNLINMGARDTQYFGPGTRLTVL.

CDR3 nucleotides: TGTGCCAGCAGCGCCTACAGGGGCTCCTACAATGAGCAGTTCTTC. Encoded protein: CASSAYRGSYNEQFF. The chain links TRBV11-3 to TRBJ2-1; TRBD1 agrees at 7 bases. The CDR3 is made up of 15 amino acids. V trimming: 5 bases; J trimming: 0 bases; junction bases outside the gene matches: 4. Germline V gives CDR1 SGHNT, CDR2 YENEEA.